The subject of this entry is one TCR beta chain. Its antigen is still unknown. It has no much larger one-base neighbor in the sample; base qualities were not kept. The protocol used for the library was the immunoSEQ multiplex PCR assay. TCRdb obtained this table from immuneACCESS and retained in-frame rearrangements with V and J assigned. These tables miss some clones; where compared with another copy, unresolved V genes account for less than half of the shortfall, and the remainder is unexplained. This sample gives about 47,000 clones in total; approximately 92% of them show up just once. Approximately 2.2% of the sample comes from the top ten. The data originate from a study of T cell changes during pregnancy in multiple sclerosis (dated by TCRdb to about 2019). About the study as a whole: Changes in the T cell repertoire over the course of pregnancy were examined in this study in women with multiple sclerosis.

Inclusive of the bounding cysteine and phenylalanine, the CDR3 is 13 residues long. Kept here is only the CDR3 DNA, which spans 39 bases and is read in frame from base 1. V is pared back by 0 bases and J by 5 bases, with 7 bases lying between the germline termini. Via the germline V gene (reference sequence), CDR1 is LNHNV and CDR2 YYDKDF. In this chain, TRBV15 is recombined with TRBJ2-5, with no confident D gene call. Specimen: peripheral blood, collected in the third trimester of pregnancy. This TCR came from a female donor with multiple sclerosis, enrolled in a pregnancy study. Here is the DNA: TGTGCCACCAGCAGAGATCCCGGGGAGACCCAGTACTTC. This gives the protein CATSRDPGETQYF.